Its frequency marks the clone carrying this TCR beta chain as medium-sized (0.01 to 0.1%). Its antigen is not known. The CDR3 is 16 residues long. Germline V gives CDR1 MGHRA, CDR2 YSYEKL. The data are from a study of T cells in severe cutaneous drug reactions. In the study overall: Patients in acute or recovery stage gave blister fluids/cells and PBMC. Overall study findings and caveats: Carbamazepine-induced Stevens-Johnson syndrome or toxic epidermal necrolysis patients showed strongly raised TRBV12-4, 25% to 40% in blister cells and approximately 5% in PBMC. All seven CBZ-SJS/TEN blister samples shared a public TCRbeta CDR3 at mean approximately 13%.

Carbamazepine had induced Stevens-Johnson syndrome or toxic epidermal necrolysis in the sequenced donors. A few Han Chinese and 6 or 7 European CBZ-SJS/TEN patients gave blood repertoires. TCR subtype-specific primers in iRepertoire multiplex PCR prepared libraries for bulk and single-cell sequencing. Each CDR3 protein gets one entry in TCRdb, which reprocessed the multiplex PCR reads and gives no DNA. This sample's clone table lists 2,200 or so distinct CDR3 sequences. V usage is TRBV4-1 and J usage is TRBJ2-5. The clonotype was recovered from a human donor with Stevens-Johnson syndrome, a severe cutaneous drug reaction. Material: PBMCs. CDR3 protein: CASSQGWQANQETQYF.